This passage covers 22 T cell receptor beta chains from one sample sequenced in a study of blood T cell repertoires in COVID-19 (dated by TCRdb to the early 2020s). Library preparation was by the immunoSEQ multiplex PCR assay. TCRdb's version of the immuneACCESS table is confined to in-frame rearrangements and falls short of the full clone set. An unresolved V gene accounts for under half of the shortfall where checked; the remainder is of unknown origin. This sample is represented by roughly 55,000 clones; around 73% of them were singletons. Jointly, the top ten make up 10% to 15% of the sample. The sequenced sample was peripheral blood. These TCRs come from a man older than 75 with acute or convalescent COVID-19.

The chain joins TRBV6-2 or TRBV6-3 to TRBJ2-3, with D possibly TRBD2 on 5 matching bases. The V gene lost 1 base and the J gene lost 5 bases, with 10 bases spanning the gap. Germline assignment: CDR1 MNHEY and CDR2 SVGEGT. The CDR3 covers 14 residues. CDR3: CASSYYRGRDTQYF. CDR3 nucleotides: TGTGCCAGCAGTTACTACCGGGGTAGAGATACGCAGTATTTT.

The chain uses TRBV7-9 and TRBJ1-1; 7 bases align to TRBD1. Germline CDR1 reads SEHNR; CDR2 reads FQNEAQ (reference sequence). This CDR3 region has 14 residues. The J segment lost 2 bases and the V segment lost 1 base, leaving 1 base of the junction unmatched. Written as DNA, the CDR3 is TGTGCCAGCAGCTTAGGGACAGGCAACACTGAAGCTTTCTTT. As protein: CASSLGTGNTEAFF.

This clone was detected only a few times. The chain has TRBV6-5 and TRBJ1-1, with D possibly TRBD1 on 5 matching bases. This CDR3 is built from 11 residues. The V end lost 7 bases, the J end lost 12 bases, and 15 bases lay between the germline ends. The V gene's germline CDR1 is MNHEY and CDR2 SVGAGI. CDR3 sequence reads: CASTQGLATFF. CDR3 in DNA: TGTGCCAGCACTCAGGGTTTGGCAACTTTCTTT.

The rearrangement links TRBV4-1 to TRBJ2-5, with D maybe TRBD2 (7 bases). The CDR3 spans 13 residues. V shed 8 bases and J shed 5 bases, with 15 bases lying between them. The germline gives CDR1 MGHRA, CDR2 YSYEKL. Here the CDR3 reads CASGRGGEETQYF. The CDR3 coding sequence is TGCGCCAGCGGGCGAGGGGGGGAGGAGACCCAGTACTTC.

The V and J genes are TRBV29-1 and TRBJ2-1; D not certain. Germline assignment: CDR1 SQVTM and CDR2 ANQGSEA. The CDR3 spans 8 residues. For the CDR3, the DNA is TGCAGTATCGATGAGCAGTTCTTC. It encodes CSIDEQFF.

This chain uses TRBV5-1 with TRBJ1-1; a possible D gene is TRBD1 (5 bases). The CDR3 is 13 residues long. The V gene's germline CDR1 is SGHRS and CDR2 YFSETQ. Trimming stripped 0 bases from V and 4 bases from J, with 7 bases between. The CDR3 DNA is TGCGCCAGCAGCTTGGGCAGGGTCACTGAAGCTTTCTTT. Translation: CASSLGRVTEAFF. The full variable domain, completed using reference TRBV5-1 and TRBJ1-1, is KAGVTQTPRYLIKTRGQQVTLSCSPISGHRSVSWYQQTPGQGLQFLFEYFSETQRNKGNFPGRFSGRQFSNSRSEMNVSTLELGDSALYLCASSLGRVTEAFFGQGTRLTVV.

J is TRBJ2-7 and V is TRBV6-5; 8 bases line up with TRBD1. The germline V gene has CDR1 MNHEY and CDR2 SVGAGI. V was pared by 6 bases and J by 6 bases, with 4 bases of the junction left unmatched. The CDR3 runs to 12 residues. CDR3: CASRQGAPEQYF. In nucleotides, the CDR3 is TGTGCCAGCAGGCAGGGGGCTCCCGAGCAGTACTTC.

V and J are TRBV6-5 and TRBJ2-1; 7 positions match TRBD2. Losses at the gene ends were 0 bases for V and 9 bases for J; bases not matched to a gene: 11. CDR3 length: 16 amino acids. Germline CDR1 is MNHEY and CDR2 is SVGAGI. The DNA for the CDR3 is TGTGCCAGCAGTTACTCGACTTGGGGAGGGAGAGCTGAGCAGTTCTTC. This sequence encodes CASSYSTWGGRAEQFF.

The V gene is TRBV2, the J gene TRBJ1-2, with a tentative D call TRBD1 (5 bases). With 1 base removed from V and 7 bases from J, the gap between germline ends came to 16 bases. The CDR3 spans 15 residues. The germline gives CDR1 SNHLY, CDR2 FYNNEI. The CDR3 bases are TGTGCCAGCAGTGAAGGTGCCAGGGTGGTAGGTGGCTACACCTTC. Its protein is CASSEGARVVGGYTF. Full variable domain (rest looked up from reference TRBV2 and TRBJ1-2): EPEVTQTPSHQVTQMGQEVILRCVPISNHLYFYWYRQILGQKVEFLVSFYNNEISEKSEIFDDQFSVERPDGSNFTLKIRSTKLEDSAMYFCASSEGARVVGGYTFGSGTRLTVV.

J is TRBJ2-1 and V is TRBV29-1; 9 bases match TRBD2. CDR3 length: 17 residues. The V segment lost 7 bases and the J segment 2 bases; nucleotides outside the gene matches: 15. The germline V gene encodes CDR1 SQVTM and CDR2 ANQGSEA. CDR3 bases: TGCAGCGCCAAGGGAATAGCGGGGGCCCCCCCCTACAATGAGCAGTTCTTC. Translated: CSAKGIAGAPPYNEQFF.

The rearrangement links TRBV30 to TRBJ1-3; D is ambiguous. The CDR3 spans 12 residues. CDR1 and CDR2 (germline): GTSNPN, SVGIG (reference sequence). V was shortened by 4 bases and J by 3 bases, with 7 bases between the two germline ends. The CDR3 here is CAWKTGGNTIYF. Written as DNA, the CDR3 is TGTGCCTGGAAAACTGGTGGAAACACCATATATTTT.

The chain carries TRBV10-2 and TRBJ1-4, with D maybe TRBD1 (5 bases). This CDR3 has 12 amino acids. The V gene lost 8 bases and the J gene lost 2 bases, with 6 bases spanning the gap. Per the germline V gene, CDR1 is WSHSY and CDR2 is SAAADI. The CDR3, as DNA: TGCGCCAGCCGGGGGACTAATGAAAAACTGTTTTTT. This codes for CASRGTNEKLFF.

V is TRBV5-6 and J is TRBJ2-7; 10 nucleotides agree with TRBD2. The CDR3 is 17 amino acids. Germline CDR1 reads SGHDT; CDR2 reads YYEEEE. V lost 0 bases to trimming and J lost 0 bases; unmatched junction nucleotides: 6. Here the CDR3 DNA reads TGTGCCAGCAGCTTGGGTTTAGCGGGGGGAATCTCCTACGAGCAGTACTTC. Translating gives CASSLGLAGGISYEQYF.

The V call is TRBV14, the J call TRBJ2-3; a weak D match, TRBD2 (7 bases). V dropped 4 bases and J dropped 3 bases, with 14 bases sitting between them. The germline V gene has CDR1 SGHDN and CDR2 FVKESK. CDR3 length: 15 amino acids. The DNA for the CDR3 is TGTGCCAGCAGCCCCTTGGGGAGGGGGACAGATACGCAGTATTTT. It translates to CASSPLGRGTDTQYF.

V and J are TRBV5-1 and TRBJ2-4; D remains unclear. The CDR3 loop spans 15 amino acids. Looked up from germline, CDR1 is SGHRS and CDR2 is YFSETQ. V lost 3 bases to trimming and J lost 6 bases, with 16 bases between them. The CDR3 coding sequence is TGCGCCAGCAGCTGGTTTCCGGGTTTCGGAAACATTCAGTACTTC. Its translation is CASSWFPGFGNIQYF.

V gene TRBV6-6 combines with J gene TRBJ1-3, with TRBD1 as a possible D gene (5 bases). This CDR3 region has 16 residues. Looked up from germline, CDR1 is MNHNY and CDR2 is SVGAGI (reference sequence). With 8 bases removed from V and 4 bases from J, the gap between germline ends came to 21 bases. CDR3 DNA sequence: TGTGCCAGCGGGACTCACCAGGGTCTAAGGGGAAACACCATATATTTT. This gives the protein CASGTHQGLRGNTIYF.

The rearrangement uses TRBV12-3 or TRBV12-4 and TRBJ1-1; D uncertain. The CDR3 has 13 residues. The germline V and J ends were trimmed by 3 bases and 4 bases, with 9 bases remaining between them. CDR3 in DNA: TGTGCCAGCAGTTTGGGCAAAGTCACTGAAGCTTTCTTT. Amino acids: CASSLGKVTEAFF.

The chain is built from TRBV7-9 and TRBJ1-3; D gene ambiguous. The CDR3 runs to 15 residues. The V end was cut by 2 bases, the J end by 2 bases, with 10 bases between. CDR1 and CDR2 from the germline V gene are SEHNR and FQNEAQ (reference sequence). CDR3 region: CASSLQLSPGNTIYF. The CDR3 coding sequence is TGTGCCAGCAGCTTACAACTGAGCCCTGGAAACACCATATATTTT.

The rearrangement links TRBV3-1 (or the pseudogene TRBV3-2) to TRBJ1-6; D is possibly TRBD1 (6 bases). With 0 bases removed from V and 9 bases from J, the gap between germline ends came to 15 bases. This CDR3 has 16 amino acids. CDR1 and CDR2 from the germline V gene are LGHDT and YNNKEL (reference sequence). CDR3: CASSQDLVGAGSPLHF. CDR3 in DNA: TGTGCCAGCAGCCAAGATCTTGTGGGGGCGGGTTCACCCCTCCACTTT.

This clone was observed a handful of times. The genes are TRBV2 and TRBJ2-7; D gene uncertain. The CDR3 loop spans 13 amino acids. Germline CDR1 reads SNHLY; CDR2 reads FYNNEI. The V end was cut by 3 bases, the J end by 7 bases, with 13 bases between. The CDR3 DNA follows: TGTGCCAGCAGTGAGCCCAGCCCCGGGGAGCAGTACTTC. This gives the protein CASSEPSPGEQYF.

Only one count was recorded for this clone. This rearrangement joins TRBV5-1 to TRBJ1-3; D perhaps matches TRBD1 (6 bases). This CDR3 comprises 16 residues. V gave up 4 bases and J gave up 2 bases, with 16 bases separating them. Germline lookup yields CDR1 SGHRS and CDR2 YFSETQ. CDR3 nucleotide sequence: TGCGCCAGCAGCCCTGGTGGGGGCGCGACTGGAAACACCATATATTTT. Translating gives CASSPGGGATGNTIYF.

The CDR3 loop reads CASSNTGTKNTEAFF. The CDR3 region has the DNA TGTGCCAGCAGCAACACCGGGACAAAGAACACTGAAGCTTTCTTT. J is TRBJ1-1 and V is TRBV5-4; D might be TRBD1 (6 bases). Per the germline V gene, CDR1 is SGHNT and CDR2 is YYREEE (reference sequence). Deletions cut 4 bases from V and 1 base from J, with 14 bases between. CDR3 length: 15 residues. The full variable domain, rest sourced from reference TRBV5-4 and TRBJ1-1, is ETGVTQSPTHLIKTRGQQVTLRCSSQSGHNTVSWYQQALGQGPQFIFQYYREEENGRGNFPPRFSGLQFPNYSSELNVNALELDDSALYLCASSNTGTKNTEAFFGQGTRLTVV.